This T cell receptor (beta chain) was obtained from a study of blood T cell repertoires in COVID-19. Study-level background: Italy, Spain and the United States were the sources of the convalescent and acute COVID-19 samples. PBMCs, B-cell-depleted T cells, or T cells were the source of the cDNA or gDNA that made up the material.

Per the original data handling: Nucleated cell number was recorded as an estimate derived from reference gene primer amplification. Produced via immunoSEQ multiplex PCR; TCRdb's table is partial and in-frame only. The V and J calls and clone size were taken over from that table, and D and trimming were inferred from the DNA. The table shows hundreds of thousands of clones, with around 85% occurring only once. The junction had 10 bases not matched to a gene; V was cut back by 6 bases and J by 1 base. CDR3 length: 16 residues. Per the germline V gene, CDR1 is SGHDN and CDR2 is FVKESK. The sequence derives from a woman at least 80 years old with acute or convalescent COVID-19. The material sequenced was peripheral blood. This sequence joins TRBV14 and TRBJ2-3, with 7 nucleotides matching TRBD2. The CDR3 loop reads CASSIGGGWGTDTQYF. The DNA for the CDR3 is TGTGCCAGCAGTATTGGCGGGGGATGGGGCACAGATACGCAGTATTTT.